The 28 T cell receptor beta chains in this list originate from one sample, sequenced in a study of OX40 agonist ivuxolimab in advanced cancers. The protocol was immunoSEQ multiplex PCR, while the TCRdb copy is restricted to in-frame clones and leaves out a portion. The sample lists approximately 51,000 clones; around 77% were seen once. The sample consisted of CD4+ or CD8+ T cells sorted from blood, taken in a trial of the OX40 agonist ivuxolimab. These receptors were taken from an adult with an advanced solid tumor such as melanoma, head and neck, liver or kidney cancer.

The rearrangement joins TRBV27 to TRBJ2-1; the match to TRBD1 covers 9 bases. J gave up 0 bases and V 6 bases, and 9 bases lay outside the gene matches. The germline gives CDR1 MNHEY, CDR2 SMNVEV (reference sequence). The CDR3 length is 17 residues. CDR3 amino acids: CASRHTGGGSSYNEQFF. CDR3 DNA: TGTGCCAGCAGGCACACAGGGGGCGGAAGCTCCTACAATGAGCAGTTCTTC.

The genes are TRBV14 and TRBJ2-6; 7 positions agree with TRBD1. The V gene end was trimmed by 4 bases and the J gene end by 0 bases; junction bases not matched to a gene: 12. The CDR3 consists of 19 residues. Germline CDR1 and CDR2: SGHDN and FVKESK. CDR3 in amino acids: CASSRRTGVLLSGANVLTF. The CDR3 region has the DNA TGTGCCAGCAGCCGAAGGACAGGAGTTTTACTCTCTGGGGCCAACGTCCTGACTTTC. Using reference TRBV14 and TRBJ2-6 for the parts outside the CDR3, the full variable domain is EAGVTQFPSHSVIEKGQTVTLRCDPISGHDNLYWYRRVMGKEIKFLLHFVKESKQDESGMPNNRFLAERTGGTYSTLKVQPAELEDSGVYFCASSRRTGVLLSGANVLTFGAGSRLTVL.

This clone appeared a few times. This sequence joins TRBV5-1 and TRBJ2-5; no reliable D call. V was shortened by 0 bases and J by 5 bases, with 14 bases between the two germline ends. The CDR3 is 15 amino acids. Germline CDR1 reads SGHRS; CDR2 reads YFSETQ. As DNA, the CDR3 is TGCGCCAGCAGCTTGGACAGCTTCGACGGGGAGACCCAGTACTTC. Translation gives CASSLDSFDGETQYF.

The count of this clone is one. The chain has TRBV5-5 and TRBJ2-7; no definite D call. The CDR3 consists of 16 residues. Germline V gene lookup returns CDR1 SGHKS and CDR2 YYEKEE (reference sequence). The ends were cut back, 5 bases at V and 4 bases at J, with 22 bases in the middle. The CDR3 DNA follows: TGTGCCAGCAGACCTCAAGCCGGGCCGAGCAGGTACGAGCAGTACTTC. Its translation: CASRPQAGPSRYEQYF.

J is TRBJ1-6 and V is TRBV28, with D perhaps matching TRBD1 (6 bases). CDR3 length equals 15 residues. Germline V gene data show CDR1 as MDHEN and CDR2 as SYDVKM. Trimming removed 3 bases at V and 8 bases at J, with 14 bases between. The CDR3 DNA sequence: TGTGCCAGCAGTTTTTCGGGGGGGGCGTATTCACCCCTCCACTTT. It translates to CASSFSGGAYSPLHF.

The V call is TRBV5-1, the J call TRBJ2-2; 7 nucleotides line up with TRBD2. CDR3 size: 16 residues. V was pared by 1 base and J by 4 bases, with 7 bases of the junction left unmatched. Germline V gene sequence: CDR1 SGHRS, CDR2 YFSETQ. The CDR3 nucleotides read TGCGCCAGCAGCTTGATGTCTAGCGGAGCCACCGGGGAGCTGTTTTTT. Protein: CASSLMSSGATGELFF.

The chain employs TRBV11-2 and TRBJ2-7; 9 bases map to TRBD2. This CDR3 region has 16 residues. The J segment lost 0 bases and the V segment lost 5 bases, leaving 8 bases of the junction unmatched. Germline lookup yields CDR1 SGHAT and CDR2 FQNNGV. The CDR3 coding sequence is TGTGCCAGCAGCCCCTTAGCGGGGGTGAGCTCCTACGAGCAGTACTTC. Amino acid sequence: CASSPLAGVSSYEQYF. The full variable domain, with the rest looked up from reference TRBV11-2 and TRBJ2-7, is EAGVAQSPRYKIIEKRQSVAFWCNPISGHATLYWYQQILGQGPKLLIQFQNNGVVDDSQLPKDRFSAERLKGVDSTLKIQPAKLEDSAVYLCASSPLAGVSSYEQYFGPGTRLTVT.

The CDR3 sequence: CASSVDQLYGYTF. The DNA for the CDR3 is TGTGCCAGCAGCGTAGATCAACTTTATGGCTACACCTTC. The chain uses TRBV9 and TRBJ1-2; D is unresolved. With 0 bases removed from V and 5 bases from J, the gap between germline ends came to 8 bases. This CDR3 has 13 amino acids. Germline values: CDR1 SGDLS, CDR2 YYNGEE. Drawing the rest from reference TRBV9 and TRBJ1-2, the complete variable domain is DSGVTQTPKHLITATGQRVTLRCSPRSGDLSVYWYQQSLDQGLQFLIQYYNGEERAKGNILERFSAQQFPDLHSELNLSSLELGDSALYFCASSVDQLYGYTFGSGTRLTVV.

This chain connects TRBV27 to TRBJ2-3, with D perhaps TRBD1 (6 bases). CDR1 is MNHEY and CDR2 is SMNVEV in the germline V gene (reference sequence). The CDR3 is made up of 11 amino acids. V was pared by 11 bases and J by 7 bases, with 13 bases between. CDR3 sequence: CASRQGHTQYF. CDR3 coding DNA: TGTGCCTCGCGGCAGGGGCATACGCAGTATTTT.

The chain is built from TRBV7-2 and TRBJ1-3; D is undetermined. Germline values: CDR1 SGHTA, CDR2 FQGNSA. V was shortened by 6 bases and J by 3 bases, with 12 bases between the two germline ends. The CDR3 is 14 residues long. CDR3 DNA sequence: TGTGCCAGCAGACTCGGCGCTGGTGGAAACACCATATATTTT. Protein sequence: CASRLGAGGNTIYF.

The CDR3 spells CASSSTMGLEQYF. The CDR3 bases are TGCGCCAGCAGCTCCACGATGGGCTTAGAGCAGTACTTC. V usage is TRBV5-1 and J usage is TRBJ2-7; D remains unclear. Per germline, CDR1 SGHRS and CDR2 YFSETQ. Trimming pared 3 bases from V and 7 bases from J, leaving 14 bases between. The CDR3 spans 13 residues.

This clone was detected only once. This sequence joins TRBV18 and TRBJ1-3; no reliable D call. CDR3 length: 15 residues. Germline assignment: CDR1 KGHSH and CDR2 LQKENI. The ends were cut back, 0 bases at V and 3 bases at J, with 9 bases in the middle. CDR3 residues: CASSPPSTDGNTIYF. In DNA, the CDR3 is TGTGCCAGCTCACCACCATCGACTGATGGAAACACCATATATTTT.

The rearrangement joins TRBV7-2 to TRBJ2-1, with 8 bases identical to TRBD2. Unmatched junction bases numbered 6, after V lost 1 base and J lost 4 bases. The CDR3 loop spans 16 amino acids. Per germline, CDR1 SGHTA and CDR2 FQGNSA. DNA for the CDR3: TGTGCCAGCAGCTTAGATCCGGGAGGGGGGTACAATGAGCAGTTCTTC. This codes for CASSLDPGGGYNEQFF.

The chain employs TRBV6-5 and TRBJ2-3; D unclear. The CDR3 spans 13 residues. Germline lookup yields CDR1 MNHEY and CDR2 SVGAGI. The V and J ends lost 6 bases and 3 bases respectively, with 10 bases between them. CDR3: CASSRYTTDTQYF. The CDR3 DNA is TGTGCCAGCAGCCGCTATACAACAGATACGCAGTATTTT.

This clone was seen a few times. V is TRBV19 and J is TRBJ2-2; 9 nucleotides align to TRBD2. V shed 4 bases and J 5 bases; nucleotides not matched to a gene: 11. CDR3 length equals 17 residues. In germline, CDR1 is LNHDA, CDR2 SQIVND (reference sequence). The chain's CDR3 is CASSTQRGGRGTGELFF. The CDR3 nucleotides read TGTGCCAGTAGTACCCAGCGTGGCGGGAGGGGTACCGGGGAGCTGTTTTTT.

This clone was observed a single time. The chain is built from TRBV5-1 and TRBJ2-3; tentatively, D is TRBD2 (5 bases). The germline gives CDR1 SGHRS, CDR2 YFSETQ. V gave up 4 bases and J gave up 4 bases, with 16 bases separating them. The CDR3 is 15 amino acids. CDR3 coding DNA: TGCGCCAGCAGCCCAACGACGGACGGGGCAGATACGCAGTATTTT. As protein: CASSPTTDGADTQYF. Looking up the rest from reference TRBV5-1 and TRBJ2-3 gives the full variable domain: KAGVTQTPRYLIKTRGQQVTLSCSPISGHRSVSWYQQTPGQGLQFLFEYFSETQRNKGNFPGRFSGRQFSNSRSEMNVSTLELGDSALYLCASSPTTDGADTQYFGPGTRLTVL.

This clone was picked up a small number of times. The V and J genes are TRBV2 and TRBJ1-3, with a weak D call TRBD1 (6 bases). This CDR3 contains 15 residues. Germline V gene lookup returns CDR1 SNHLY and CDR2 FYNNEI. With 0 bases removed from V and 1 base from J, the gap between germline ends came to 7 bases. The CDR3 loop reads CASSEAGQSGNTIYF. The CDR3 DNA follows: TGTGCCAGCAGTGAAGCCGGACAGTCTGGAAACACCATATATTTT.

This chain connects TRBV11-2 to TRBJ2-5; 9 bases line up with TRBD2. The V segment lost 3 bases and the J segment 6 bases; nucleotides outside the gene matches: 11. The CDR3 is 16 amino acids. From germline, CDR1 is SGHAT and CDR2 FQNNGV. CDR3 protein: CASSLGAIAGAKTQYF. DNA for the CDR3: TGTGCCAGCAGCTTGGGGGCTATAGCGGGAGCCAAGACCCAGTACTTC.

This rearrangement joins TRBV7-9 to TRBJ1-2; no firm D call. CDR1 is SEHNR and CDR2 is FQNEAQ in the germline V gene (reference sequence). The V gene lost 4 bases and the J gene lost 7 bases, with 7 bases spanning the gap. This CDR3 has 11 amino acids. The CDR3 DNA is TGTGCCAGCAGCTCCGCTCGTGGCTACACCTTC. Its protein is CASSSARGYTF.

V gene TRBV2 combines with J gene TRBJ2-2; tentative D call: TRBD2 (5 bases). Between the trimmed V and J ends, which lost 6 bases and 4 bases, there was a span of 12 bases. The CDR3 sequence is 14 residues long. Looked up from germline, CDR1 is SNHLY and CDR2 is FYNNEI. In DNA, the CDR3 is TGTGCCAGCAGCGCCCTAACTAGCACCGGGGAGCTGTTTTTT. Residues: CASSALTSTGELFF.

This clone is medium-sized (0.01 to 0.1%) by share. The chain recombines TRBV5-1 with TRBJ1-2, with 8 nucleotides matching TRBD1. The germline V gene encodes CDR1 SGHRS and CDR2 YFSETQ. V shed 2 bases and J 4 bases; nucleotides not matched to a gene: 4. This CDR3 is 14 amino acids long. The chain's CDR3 is CASSFTGGSYGYTF. The CDR3 nucleotides are TGCGCCAGCAGCTTCACAGGGGGAAGCTATGGCTACACCTTC.

This chain uses TRBV28 with TRBJ1-2; the D is unclear. V was pared by 3 bases and J by 4 bases, with 6 bases between. The germline V gene has CDR1 MDHEN and CDR2 SYDVKM. There are 12 residues in the CDR3. The CDR3 protein is CASSFSLYGYTF. The DNA of the CDR3 is TGTGCCAGCAGTTTTAGCCTCTATGGCTACACCTTC.

V and J are TRBV18 and TRBJ1-2; D is undetermined. Germline loops: CDR1 KGHSH, CDR2 LQKENI. Trimming removed 2 bases at V and 6 bases at J, with 10 bases between. CDR3 length equals 13 residues. The CDR3 DNA is TGTGCCAGCTCACCAGCCCCTTTGGATGGCTACACCTTC. It yields the protein CASSPAPLDGYTF. The full variable domain, completed using reference TRBV18 and TRBJ1-2, is NAGVMQNPRHLVRRRGQEARLRCSPMKGHSHVYWYRQLPEEGLKFMVYLQKENIIDESGMPKERFSAEFPKEGPSILRIQQVVRGDSAAYFCASSPAPLDGYTFGSGTRLTVV.

Of note for this clone: The sample has other DNA sequences that encode this CDR3 too. The gene calls are TRBV5-1 and TRBJ2-5, with D possibly TRBD1 on 5 matching bases. Trimming took 0 bases from V and 1 from J, leaving 7 bases between them. Germline V gene lookup returns CDR1 SGHRS and CDR2 YFSETQ. This CDR3 contains 14 residues. DNA of the CDR3: TGCGCCAGCAGCTTGGGGCAGGGCCAAGAGACCCAGTACTTC. The encoded protein is CASSLGQGQETQYF. The full variable domain, in which reference TRBV5-1 and TRBJ2-5 provide the parts outside the CDR3, is KAGVTQTPRYLIKTRGQQVTLSCSPISGHRSVSWYQQTPGQGLQFLFEYFSETQRNKGNFPGRFSGRQFSNSRSEMNVSTLELGDSALYLCASSLGQGQETQYFGPGTRLLVL.

The CDR3 region has the DNA TGCGCCAGCAGCCGCCTTTCCGCCGAGGCCGAGCAGTACTTC. Translated: CASSRLSAEAEQYF. The chain has TRBV4-1 and TRBJ2-7; D remains unclear. The CDR3 length is 14 residues. V lost 4 bases, J lost 6 bases, and 16 bases lay in between. Germline V gene data show CDR1 as MGHRA and CDR2 as YSYEKL.

This clone was observed a handful of times. The genes are TRBV9 and TRBJ2-1, with TRBD2 matching over 14 bases. In germline, CDR1 is SGDLS, CDR2 YYNGEE. This CDR3 region has 15 residues. V shed 2 bases and J 9 bases; nucleotides not matched to a gene: 4. This chain's CDR3 is CASSVTSGRDIEQFF. The CDR3 DNA sequence: TGTGCCAGCAGCGTGACTAGCGGGAGGGACATTGAGCAGTTCTTC. Full variable domain (remainder filled in from reference TRBV9 and TRBJ2-1): DSGVTQTPKHLITATGQRVTLRCSPRSGDLSVYWYQQSLDQGLQFLIQYYNGEERAKGNILERFSAQQFPDLHSELNLSSLELGDSALYFCASSVTSGRDIEQFFGPGTRLTVL.

This chain uses TRBV6-5 with TRBJ1-2; 7 bases match TRBD1. There are 14 residues in the CDR3. Germline V lookup: CDR1 MNHEY, CDR2 SVGAGI. After removal of 0 bases from V and 7 bases from J, the junction contained 5 bases not matched to a gene. CDR3 region: CASSYSGTDSGYTF. The CDR3 coding sequence is TGTGCCAGCAGTTACTCCGGGACAGATTCTGGCTACACCTTC.

The chain employs TRBV6-6 and TRBJ1-2; D is perhaps TRBD1 (6 bases). The CDR3 has 13 residues. Trimming took 6 bases from V and 7 from J, leaving 15 bases between them. Per the germline V gene, CDR1 is MNHNY and CDR2 is SVGAGI (reference sequence). The CDR3, as DNA: TGTGCCAGCAGCCTTGGCAGGGGCCTTGGCTACACCTTC. Its protein is CASSLGRGLGYTF.